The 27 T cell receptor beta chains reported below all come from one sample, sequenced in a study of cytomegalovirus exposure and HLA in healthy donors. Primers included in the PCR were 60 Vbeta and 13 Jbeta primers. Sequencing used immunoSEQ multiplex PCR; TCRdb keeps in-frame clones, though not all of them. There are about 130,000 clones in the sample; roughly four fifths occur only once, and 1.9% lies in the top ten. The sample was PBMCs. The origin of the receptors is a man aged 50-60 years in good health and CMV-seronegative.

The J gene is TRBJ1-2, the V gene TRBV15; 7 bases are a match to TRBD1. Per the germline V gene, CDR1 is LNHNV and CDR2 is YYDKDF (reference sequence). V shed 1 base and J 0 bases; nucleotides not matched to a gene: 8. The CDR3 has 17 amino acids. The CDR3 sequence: CATSRGSWGTANYGYTF. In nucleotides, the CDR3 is TGTGCCACCAGCAGAGGCTCCTGGGGGACAGCTAACTATGGCTACACCTTC.

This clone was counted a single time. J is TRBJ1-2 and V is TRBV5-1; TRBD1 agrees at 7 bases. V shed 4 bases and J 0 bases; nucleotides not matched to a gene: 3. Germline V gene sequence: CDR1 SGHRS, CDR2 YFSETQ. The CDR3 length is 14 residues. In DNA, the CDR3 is TGCGCCAGCAGCCAGGGGGTTACTAACTATGGCTACACCTTC. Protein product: CASSQGVTNYGYTF.

Here the CDR3 DNA reads TGTGCCAGCAGCATGACAGGCCCTAATGAAAAACTGTTTTTT. This codes for CASSMTGPNEKLFF. V is TRBV7-6 and J is TRBJ1-4, with D tentatively TRBD1 (6 bases). This CDR3 has 14 residues. Trimming removed 5 bases at V and 3 bases at J, with 10 bases between. Per the germline V gene, CDR1 is SGHVS and CDR2 is FNYEAQ.

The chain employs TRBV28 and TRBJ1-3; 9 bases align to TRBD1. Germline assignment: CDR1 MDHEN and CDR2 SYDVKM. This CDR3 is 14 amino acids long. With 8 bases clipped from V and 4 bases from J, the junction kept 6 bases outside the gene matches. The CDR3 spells CASPGTGRGNTIYF. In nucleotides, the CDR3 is TGTGCCAGCCCCGGGACAGGGAGAGGAAACACCATATATTTT.

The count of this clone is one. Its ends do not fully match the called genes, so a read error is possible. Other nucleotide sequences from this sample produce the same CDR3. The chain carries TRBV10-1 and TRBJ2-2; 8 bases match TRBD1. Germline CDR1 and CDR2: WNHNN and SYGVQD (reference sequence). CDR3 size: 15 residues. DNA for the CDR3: TGTGCCAGCAGTTTCAGGGGGCGAGGCACCGGGGAGCTGTTTTTT. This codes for CASSFRGRGTGELFF.

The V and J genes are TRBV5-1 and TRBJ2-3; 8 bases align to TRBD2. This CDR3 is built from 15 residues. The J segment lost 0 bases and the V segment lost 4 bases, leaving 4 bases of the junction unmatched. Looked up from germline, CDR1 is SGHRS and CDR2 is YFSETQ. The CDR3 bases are TGCGCCAGCAGCGACACTAGCGGAAGCACAGATACGCAGTATTTT. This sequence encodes CASSDTSGSTDTQYF.

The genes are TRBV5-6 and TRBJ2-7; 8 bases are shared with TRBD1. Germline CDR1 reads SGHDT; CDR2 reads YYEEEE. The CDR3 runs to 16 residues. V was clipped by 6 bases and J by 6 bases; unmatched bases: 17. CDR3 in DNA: TGTGCCAGCAACTCGAATGGGCAGGGGGCTATGAGCGAGCAGTACGTC. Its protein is CASNSNGQGAMSEQYV.

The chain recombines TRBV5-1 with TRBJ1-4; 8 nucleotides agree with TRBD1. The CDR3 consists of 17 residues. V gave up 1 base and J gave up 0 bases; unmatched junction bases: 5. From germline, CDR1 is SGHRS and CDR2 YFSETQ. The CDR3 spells CASSLSPQGATNEKLFF. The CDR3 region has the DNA TGCGCCAGCAGCTTGTCCCCACAGGGGGCAACTAATGAAAAACTGTTTTTT.

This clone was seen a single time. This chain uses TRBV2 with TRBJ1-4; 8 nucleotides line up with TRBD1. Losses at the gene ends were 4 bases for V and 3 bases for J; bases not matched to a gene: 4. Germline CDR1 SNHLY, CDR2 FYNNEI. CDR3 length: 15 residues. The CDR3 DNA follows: TGTGCCAGCAGTGTTAACAGGGGGGCTAATGAAAAACTGTTTTTT. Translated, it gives CASSVNRGANEKLFF. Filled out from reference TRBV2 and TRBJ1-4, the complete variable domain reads EPEVTQTPSHQVTQMGQEVILRCVPISNHLYFYWYRQILGQKVEFLVSFYNNEISEKSEIFDDQFSVERPDGSNFTLKIRSTKLEDSAMYFCASSVNRGANEKLFFGSGTQLSVL.

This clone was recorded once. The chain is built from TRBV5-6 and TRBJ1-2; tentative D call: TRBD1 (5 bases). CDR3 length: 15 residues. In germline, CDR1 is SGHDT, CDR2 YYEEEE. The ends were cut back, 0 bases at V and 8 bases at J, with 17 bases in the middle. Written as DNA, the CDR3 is TGTGCCAGCAGCTTGGGTCCCCGGACATATCAAGGCTACACCTTC. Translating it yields CASSLGPRTYQGYTF.

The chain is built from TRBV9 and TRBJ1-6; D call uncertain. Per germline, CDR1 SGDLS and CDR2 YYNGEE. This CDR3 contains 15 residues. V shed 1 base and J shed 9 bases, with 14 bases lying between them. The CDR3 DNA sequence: TGTGCCAGCAGCGTAAGTTCTGGGCACGGTTCACCCCTCCACTTT. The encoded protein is CASSVSSGHGSPLHF.

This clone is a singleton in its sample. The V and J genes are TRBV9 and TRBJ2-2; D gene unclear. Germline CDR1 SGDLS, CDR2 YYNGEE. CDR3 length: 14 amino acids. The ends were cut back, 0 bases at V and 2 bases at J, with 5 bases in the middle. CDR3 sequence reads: CASSVEHNTGELFF. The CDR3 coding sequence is TGTGCCAGCAGCGTAGAACACAACACCGGGGAGCTGTTTTTT.

CDR3 in amino acids: CASSHVSVRNTEAFF. CDR3 sequence (DNA): TGCGCCAGCAGCCATGTGTCAGTTCGGAACACTGAAGCTTTCTTT. The chain recombines TRBV4-1 with TRBJ1-1, with D unresolved. CDR3 length equals 15 residues. The germline gives CDR1 MGHRA, CDR2 YSYEKL. V gave up 3 bases and J gave up 1 base, with 12 bases separating them.

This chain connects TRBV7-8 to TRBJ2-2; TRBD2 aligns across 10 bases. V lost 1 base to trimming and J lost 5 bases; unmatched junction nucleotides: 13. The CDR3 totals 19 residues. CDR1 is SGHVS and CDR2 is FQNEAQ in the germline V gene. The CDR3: CASSLGYRKRGGYTGELFF. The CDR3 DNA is TGTGCCAGCAGCTTAGGTTACAGGAAGCGGGGGGGATATACCGGGGAGCTGTTTTTT.

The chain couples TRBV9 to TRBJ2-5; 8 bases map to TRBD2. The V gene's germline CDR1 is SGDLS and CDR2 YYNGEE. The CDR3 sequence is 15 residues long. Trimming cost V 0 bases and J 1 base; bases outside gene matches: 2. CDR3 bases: TGTGCCAGCAGCGTAGCGGGGGGGCTCCAAGAGACCCAGTACTTC. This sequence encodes CASSVAGGLQETQYF. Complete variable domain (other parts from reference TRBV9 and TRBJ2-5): DSGVTQTPKHLITATGQRVTLRCSPRSGDLSVYWYQQSLDQGLQFLIQYYNGEERAKGNILERFSAQQFPDLHSELNLSSLELGDSALYFCASSVAGGLQETQYFGPGTRLLVL.

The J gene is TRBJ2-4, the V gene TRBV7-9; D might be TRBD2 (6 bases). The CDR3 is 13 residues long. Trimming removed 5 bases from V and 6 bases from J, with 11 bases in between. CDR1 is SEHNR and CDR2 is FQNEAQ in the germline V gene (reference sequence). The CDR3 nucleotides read TGTGCCAGCAGCCAGCAGGGAGGAAACATTCAGTACTTC. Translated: CASSQQGGNIQYF.

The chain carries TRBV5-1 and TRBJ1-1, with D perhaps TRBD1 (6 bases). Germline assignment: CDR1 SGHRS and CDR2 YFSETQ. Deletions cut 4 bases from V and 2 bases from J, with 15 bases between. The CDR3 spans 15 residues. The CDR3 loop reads CASSLDLQGNTEAFF. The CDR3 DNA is TGCGCCAGCAGCCTGGATTTACAGGGAAACACTGAAGCTTTCTTT. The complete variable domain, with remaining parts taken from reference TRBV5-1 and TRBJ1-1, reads KAGVTQTPRYLIKTRGQQVTLSCSPISGHRSVSWYQQTPGQGLQFLFEYFSETQRNKGNFPGRFSGRQFSNSRSEMNVSTLELGDSALYLCASSLDLQGNTEAFFGQGTRLTVV.

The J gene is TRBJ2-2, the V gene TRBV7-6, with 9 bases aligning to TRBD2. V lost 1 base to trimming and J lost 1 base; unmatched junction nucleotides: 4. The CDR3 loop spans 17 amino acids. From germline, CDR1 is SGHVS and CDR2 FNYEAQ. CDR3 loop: CASSLGGGALNTGELFF. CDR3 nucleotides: TGTGCCAGCAGCTTAGGCGGGGGGGCCTTGAACACCGGGGAGCTGTTTTTT.

The chain's CDR3 is CASSLQGNTEAFF. The CDR3 coding sequence is TGTGCCAGCAGCTTACAGGGGAACACTGAAGCTTTCTTT. The J gene is TRBJ1-1, the V gene TRBV11-2; tentative D call: TRBD1 (5 bases). The V gene lost 2 bases and the J gene lost 1 base, with 5 bases spanning the gap. The germline V gene encodes CDR1 SGHAT and CDR2 FQNNGV. The CDR3 is 13 residues long.

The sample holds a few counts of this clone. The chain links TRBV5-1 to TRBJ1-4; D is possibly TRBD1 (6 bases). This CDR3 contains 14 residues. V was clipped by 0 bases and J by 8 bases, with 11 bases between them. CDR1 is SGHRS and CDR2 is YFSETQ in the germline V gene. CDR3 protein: CASSLEQGEEKLFF. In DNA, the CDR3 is TGCGCCAGCAGCTTGGAACAGGGAGAAGAAAAACTGTTTTTT. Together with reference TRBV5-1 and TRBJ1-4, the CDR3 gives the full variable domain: KAGVTQTPRYLIKTRGQQVTLSCSPISGHRSVSWYQQTPGQGLQFLFEYFSETQRNKGNFPGRFSGRQFSNSRSEMNVSTLELGDSALYLCASSLEQGEEKLFFGSGTQLSVL.

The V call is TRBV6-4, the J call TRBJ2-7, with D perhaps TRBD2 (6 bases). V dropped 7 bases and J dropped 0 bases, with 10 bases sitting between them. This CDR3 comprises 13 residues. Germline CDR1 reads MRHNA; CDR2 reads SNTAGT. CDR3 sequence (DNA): TGTGCCAGCAAGGCGGGGAACTCCTACGAGCAGTACGTC. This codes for CASKAGNSYEQYV.

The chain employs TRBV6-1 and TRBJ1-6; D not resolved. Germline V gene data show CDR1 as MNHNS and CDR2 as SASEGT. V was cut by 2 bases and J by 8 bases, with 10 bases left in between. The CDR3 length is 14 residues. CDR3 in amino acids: CASSERVLDSPLHF. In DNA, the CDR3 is TGTGCCAGCAGTGAACGGGTTTTAGATTCACCCCTCCACTTT.

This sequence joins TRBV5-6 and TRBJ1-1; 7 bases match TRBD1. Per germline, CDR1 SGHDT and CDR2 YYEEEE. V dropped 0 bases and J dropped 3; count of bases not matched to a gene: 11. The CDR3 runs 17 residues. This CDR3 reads CASSLGRGVGLDTEAFF. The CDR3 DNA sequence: TGTGCCAGCAGCTTGGGCAGGGGGGTAGGATTGGACACTGAAGCTTTCTTT. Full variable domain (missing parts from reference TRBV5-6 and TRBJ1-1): DAGVTQSPTHLIKTRGQQVTLRCSPKSGHDTVSWYQQALGQGPQFIFQYYEEEERQRGNFPDRFSGHQFPNYSSELNVNALLLGDSALYLCASSLGRGVGLDTEAFFGQGTRLTVV.

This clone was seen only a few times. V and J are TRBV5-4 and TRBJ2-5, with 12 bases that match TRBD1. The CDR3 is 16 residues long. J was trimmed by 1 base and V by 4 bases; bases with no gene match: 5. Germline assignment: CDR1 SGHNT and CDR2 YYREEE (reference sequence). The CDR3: CASSTGTGGSQETQYF. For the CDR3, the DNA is TGTGCCAGCAGCACTGGGACAGGGGGCTCCCAAGAGACCCAGTACTTC.

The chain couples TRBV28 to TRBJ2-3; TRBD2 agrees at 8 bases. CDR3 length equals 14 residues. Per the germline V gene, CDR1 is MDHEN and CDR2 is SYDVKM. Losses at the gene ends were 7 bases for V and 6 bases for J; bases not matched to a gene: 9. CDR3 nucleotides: TGTGCCAGCACTCTTCCGGGGACTAGGGATACGCAGTATTTT. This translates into CASTLPGTRDTQYF.

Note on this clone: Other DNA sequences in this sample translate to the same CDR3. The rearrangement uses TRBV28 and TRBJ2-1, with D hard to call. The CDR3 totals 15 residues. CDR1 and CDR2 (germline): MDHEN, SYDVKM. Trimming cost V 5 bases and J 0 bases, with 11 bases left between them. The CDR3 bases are TGTGCCAGCAGTGGAGAGTGGCCCTCCTACAATGAGCAGTTCTTC. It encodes CASSGEWPSYNEQFF.

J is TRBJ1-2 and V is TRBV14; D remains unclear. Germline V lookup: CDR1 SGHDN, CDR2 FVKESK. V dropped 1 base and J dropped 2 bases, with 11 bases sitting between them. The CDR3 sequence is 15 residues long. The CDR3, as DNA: TGTGCCAGCAGCCAAGTCATCGGGAAAAACTATGGCTACACCTTC. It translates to CASSQVIGKNYGYTF.